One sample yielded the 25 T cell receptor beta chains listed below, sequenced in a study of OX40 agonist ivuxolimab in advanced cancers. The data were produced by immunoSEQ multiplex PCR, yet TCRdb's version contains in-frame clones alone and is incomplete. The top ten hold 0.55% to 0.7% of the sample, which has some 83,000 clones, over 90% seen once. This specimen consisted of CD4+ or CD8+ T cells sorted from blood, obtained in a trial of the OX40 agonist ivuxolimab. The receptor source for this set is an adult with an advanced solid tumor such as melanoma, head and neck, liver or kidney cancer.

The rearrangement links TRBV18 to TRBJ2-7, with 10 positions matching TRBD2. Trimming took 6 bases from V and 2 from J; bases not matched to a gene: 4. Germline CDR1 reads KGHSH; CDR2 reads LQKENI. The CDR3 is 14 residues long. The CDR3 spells CASSPTSGAYEQYF. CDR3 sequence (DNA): TGTGCCAGCTCGCCCACTAGCGGGGCCTACGAGCAGTACTTC.

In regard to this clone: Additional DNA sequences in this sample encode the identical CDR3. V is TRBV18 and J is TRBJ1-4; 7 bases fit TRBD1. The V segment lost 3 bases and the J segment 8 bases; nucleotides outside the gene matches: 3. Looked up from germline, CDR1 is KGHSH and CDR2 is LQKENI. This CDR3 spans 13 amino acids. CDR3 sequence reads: CASSPQGEEKLFF. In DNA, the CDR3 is TGTGCCAGCTCACCGCAGGGGGAAGAAAAACTGTTTTTT.

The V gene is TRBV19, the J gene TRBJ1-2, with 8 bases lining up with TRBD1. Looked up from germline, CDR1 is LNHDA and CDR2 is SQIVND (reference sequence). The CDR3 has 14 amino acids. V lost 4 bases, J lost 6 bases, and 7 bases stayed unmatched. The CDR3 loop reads CASSKDRVGDGYTF. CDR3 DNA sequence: TGTGCCAGTAGTAAGGACAGGGTTGGGGATGGCTACACCTTC.

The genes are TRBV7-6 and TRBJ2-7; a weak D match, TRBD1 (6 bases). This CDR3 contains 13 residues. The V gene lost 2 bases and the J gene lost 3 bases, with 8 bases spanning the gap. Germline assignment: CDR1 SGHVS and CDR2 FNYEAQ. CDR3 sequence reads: CASSLNRVYEQYF. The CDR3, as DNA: TGTGCCAGCAGCTTAAACAGGGTCTACGAGCAGTACTTC.

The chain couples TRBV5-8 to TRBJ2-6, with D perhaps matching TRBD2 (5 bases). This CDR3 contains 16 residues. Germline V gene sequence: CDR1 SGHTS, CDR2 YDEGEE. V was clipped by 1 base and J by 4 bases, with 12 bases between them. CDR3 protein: CASSLPTGFGANVLTF. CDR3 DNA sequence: TGTGCCAGCAGCTTGCCGACGGGGTTCGGGGCCAACGTCCTGACTTTC.

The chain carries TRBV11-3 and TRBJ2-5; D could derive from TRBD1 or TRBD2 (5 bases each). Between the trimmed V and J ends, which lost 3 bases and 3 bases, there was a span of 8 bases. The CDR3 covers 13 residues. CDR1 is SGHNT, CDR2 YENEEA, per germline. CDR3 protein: CASSFGAKETQYF. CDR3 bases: TGTGCCAGCAGCTTCGGGGCAAAAGAGACCCAGTACTTC.

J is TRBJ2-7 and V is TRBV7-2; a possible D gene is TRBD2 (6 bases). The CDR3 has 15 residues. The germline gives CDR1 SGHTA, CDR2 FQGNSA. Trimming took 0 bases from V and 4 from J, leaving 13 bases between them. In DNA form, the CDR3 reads TGTGCCAGCAGCTTAGCTGGGGGAGGAGGTTACGAGCAGTACTTC. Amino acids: CASSLAGGGGYEQYF.

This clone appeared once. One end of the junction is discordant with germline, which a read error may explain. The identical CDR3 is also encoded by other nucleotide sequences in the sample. CDR3 DNA: TGTGCCAGCAGTTTGGGATCCTATGAGCAGTACTTC. As protein: CASSLGSYEQYF. The rearrangement joins TRBV28 to TRBJ2-7; D ambiguous. This CDR3 region has 12 residues. In germline, CDR1 is MDHEN, CDR2 SYDVKM.

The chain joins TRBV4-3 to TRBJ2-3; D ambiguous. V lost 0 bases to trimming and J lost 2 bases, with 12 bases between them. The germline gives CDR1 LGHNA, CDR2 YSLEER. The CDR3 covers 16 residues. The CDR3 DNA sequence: TGCGCCAGCAGCCAAGATAGAGAGCGAAACACAGATACGCAGTATTTT. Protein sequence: CASSQDRERNTDTQYF.

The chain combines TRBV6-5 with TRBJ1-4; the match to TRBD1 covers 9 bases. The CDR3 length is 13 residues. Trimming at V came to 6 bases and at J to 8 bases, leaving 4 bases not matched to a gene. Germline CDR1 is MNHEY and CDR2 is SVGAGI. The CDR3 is CASRQGAREKLFF. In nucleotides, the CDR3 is TGTGCCAGCAGACAGGGGGCCCGCGAAAAACTGTTTTTT.

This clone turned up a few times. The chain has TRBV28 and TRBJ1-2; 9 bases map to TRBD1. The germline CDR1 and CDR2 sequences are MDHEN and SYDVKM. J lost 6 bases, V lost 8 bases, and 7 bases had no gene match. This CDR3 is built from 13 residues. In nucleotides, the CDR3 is TGTGCCAGCCGGGACAGGGCCAGCGATGGCTACACCTTC. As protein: CASRDRASDGYTF.

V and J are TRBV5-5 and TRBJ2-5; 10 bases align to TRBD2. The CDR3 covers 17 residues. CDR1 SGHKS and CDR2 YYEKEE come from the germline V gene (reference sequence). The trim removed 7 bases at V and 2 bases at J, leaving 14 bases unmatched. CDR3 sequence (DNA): TGTGCCAGCGGGCGAATTGCTAGCGGGAGCGGTCAAGAGACCCAGTACTTC. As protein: CASGRIASGSGQETQYF.

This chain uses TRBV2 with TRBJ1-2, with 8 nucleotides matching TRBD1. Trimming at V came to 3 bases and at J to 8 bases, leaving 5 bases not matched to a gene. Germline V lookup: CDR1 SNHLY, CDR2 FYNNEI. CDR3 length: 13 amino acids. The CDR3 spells CASSDAGGGGYTF. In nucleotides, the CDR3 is TGTGCCAGCAGTGATGCAGGGGGCGGGGGCTACACCTTC. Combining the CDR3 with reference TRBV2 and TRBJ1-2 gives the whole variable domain EPEVTQTPSHQVTQMGQEVILRCVPISNHLYFYWYRQILGQKVEFLVSFYNNEISEKSEIFDDQFSVERPDGSNFTLKIRSTKLEDSAMYFCASSDAGGGGYTFGSGTRLTVV.

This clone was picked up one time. CDR3 residues: CASSRDRGPGGYTF. As DNA, the CDR3 is TGTGCCAGCAGTCGGGACAGGGGGCCCGGTGGCTACACCTTC. The chain links TRBV6-5 to TRBJ1-2; 12 positions agree with TRBD1. The CDR3 length is 14 residues. Trimming removed 5 bases from V and 7 bases from J; junction bases left unmatched: 5. The germline gives CDR1 MNHEY, CDR2 SVGAGI.

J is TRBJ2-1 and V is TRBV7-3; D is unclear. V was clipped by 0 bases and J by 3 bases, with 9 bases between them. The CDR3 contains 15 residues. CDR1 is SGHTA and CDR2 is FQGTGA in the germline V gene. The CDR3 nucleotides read TGTGCCAGCAGCTTAACCGGAAAGGTCTACAATGAGCAGTTCTTC. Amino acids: CASSLTGKVYNEQFF.

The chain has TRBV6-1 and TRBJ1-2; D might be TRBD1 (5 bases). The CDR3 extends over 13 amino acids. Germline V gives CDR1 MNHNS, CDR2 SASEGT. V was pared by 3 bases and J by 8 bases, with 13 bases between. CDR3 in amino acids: CASSELRGMGYTF. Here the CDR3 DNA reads TGTGCCAGCAGTGAGCTGCGGGGGATGGGCTACACCTTC.

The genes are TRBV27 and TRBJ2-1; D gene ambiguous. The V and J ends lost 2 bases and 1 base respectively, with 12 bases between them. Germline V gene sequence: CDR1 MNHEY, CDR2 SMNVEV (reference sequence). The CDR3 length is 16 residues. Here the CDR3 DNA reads TGTGCCAGCAGTTTAGAAGTGGCGTTTTCCTACAATGAGCAGTTCTTC. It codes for CASSLEVAFSYNEQFF.

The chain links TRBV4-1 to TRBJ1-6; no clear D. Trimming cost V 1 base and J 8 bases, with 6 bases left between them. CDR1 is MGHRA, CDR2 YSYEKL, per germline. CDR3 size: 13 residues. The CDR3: CASSQVRDSPLHF. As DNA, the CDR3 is TGCGCCAGCAGCCAAGTGAGGGATTCACCCCTCCACTTT.

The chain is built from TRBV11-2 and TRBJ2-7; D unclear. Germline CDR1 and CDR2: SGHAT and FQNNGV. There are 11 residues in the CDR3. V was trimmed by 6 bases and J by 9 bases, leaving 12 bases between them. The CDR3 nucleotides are TGTGCCAGCAGACCCGCGGTCCTGCAGTACTTC. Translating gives CASRPAVLQYF. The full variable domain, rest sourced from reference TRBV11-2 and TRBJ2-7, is EAGVAQSPRYKIIEKRQSVAFWCNPISGHATLYWYQQILGQGPKLLIQFQNNGVVDDSQLPKDRFSAERLKGVDSTLKIQPAKLEDSAVYLCASRPAVLQYFGPGTRLTVT.

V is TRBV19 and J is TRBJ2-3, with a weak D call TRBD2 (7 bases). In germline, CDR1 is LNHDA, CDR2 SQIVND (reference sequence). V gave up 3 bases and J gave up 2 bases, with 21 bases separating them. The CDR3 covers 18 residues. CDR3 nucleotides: TGTGCCAGTAGTATGGGGGGGCGAAATTTTTTAATCACAGATACGCAGTATTTT. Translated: CASSMGGRNFLITDTQYF.

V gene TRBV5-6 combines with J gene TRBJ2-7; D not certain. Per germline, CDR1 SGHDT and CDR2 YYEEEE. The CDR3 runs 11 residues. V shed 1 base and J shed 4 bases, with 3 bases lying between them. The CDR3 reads CASSLMYEQYF. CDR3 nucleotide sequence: TGTGCCAGCAGCTTGATGTACGAGCAGTACTTC.

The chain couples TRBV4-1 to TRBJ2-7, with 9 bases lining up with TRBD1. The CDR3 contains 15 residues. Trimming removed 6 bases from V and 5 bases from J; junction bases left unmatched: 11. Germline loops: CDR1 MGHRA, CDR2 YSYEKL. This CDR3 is CASSRSGTGLDEQYF. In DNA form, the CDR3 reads TGCGCCAGCAGTCGCTCCGGGACAGGGTTGGACGAGCAGTACTTC.

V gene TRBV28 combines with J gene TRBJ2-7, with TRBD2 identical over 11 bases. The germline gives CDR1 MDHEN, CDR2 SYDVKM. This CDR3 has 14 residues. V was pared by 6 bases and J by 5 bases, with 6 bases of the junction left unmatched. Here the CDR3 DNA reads TGTGCCAGCAGGACTAGCGGGATTCGTCACGAGCAGTACTTC. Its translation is CASRTSGIRHEQYF. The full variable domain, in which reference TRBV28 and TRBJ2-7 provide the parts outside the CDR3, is DVKVTQSSRYLVKRTGEKVFLECVQDMDHENMFWYRQDPGLGLRLIYFSYDVKMKEKGDIPEGYSVSREKKERFSLILESASTNQTSMYLCASRTSGIRHEQYFGPGTRLTVT.

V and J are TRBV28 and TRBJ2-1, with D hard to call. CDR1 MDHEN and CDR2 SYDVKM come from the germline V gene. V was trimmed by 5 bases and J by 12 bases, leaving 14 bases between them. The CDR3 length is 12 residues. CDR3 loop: CASSTPRLSQFF. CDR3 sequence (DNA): TGTGCCAGCAGTACTCCCCGTTTATCGCAGTTCTTC.

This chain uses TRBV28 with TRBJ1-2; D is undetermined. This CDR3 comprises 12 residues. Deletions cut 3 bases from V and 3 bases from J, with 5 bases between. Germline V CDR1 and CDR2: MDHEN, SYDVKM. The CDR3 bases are TGTGCCAGCAGTTTTAGGCACTATGGCTACACCTTC. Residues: CASSFRHYGYTF.